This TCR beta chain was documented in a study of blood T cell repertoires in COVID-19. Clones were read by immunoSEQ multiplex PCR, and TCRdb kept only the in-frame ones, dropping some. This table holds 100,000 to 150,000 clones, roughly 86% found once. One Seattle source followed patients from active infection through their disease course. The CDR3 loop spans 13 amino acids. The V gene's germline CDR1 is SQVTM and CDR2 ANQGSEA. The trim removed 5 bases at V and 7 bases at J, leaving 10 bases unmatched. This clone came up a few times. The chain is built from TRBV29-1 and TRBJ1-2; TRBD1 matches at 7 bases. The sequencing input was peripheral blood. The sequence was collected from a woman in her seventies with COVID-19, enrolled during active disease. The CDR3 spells CSVRTGWRGGYTF. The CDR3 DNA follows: TGCAGCGTTCGGACAGGATGGCGGGGTGGCTACACCTTC.